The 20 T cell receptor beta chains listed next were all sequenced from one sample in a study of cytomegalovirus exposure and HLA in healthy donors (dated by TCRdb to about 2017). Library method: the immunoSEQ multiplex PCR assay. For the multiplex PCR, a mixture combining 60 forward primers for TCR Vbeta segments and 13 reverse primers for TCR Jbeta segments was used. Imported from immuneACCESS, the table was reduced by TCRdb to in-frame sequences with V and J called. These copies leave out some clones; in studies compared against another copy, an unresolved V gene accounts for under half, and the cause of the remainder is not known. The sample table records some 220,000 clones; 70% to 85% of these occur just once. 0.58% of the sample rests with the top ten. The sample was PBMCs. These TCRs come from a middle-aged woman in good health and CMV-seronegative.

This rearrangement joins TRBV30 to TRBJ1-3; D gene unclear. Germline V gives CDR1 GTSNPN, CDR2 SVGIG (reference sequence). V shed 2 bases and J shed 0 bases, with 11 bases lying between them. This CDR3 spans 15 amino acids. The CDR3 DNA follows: TGTGCCTGGAGTCTTCCGGGGTACTCTGGAAACACCATATATTTT. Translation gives CAWSLPGYSGNTIYF.

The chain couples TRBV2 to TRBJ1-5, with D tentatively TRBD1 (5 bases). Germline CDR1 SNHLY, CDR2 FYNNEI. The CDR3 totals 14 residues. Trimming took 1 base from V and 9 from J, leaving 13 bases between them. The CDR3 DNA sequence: TGTGCCAGCAGTGAAGGCAGGGTGGTGCGGCCCCAGCATTTT. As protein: CASSEGRVVRPQHF.

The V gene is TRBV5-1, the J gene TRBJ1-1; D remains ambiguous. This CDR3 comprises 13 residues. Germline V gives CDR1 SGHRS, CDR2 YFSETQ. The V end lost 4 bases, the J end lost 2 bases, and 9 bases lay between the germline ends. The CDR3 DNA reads TGCGCCAGCAGCATTGCGGCAAACACTGAAGCTTTCTTT. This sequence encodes CASSIAANTEAFF.

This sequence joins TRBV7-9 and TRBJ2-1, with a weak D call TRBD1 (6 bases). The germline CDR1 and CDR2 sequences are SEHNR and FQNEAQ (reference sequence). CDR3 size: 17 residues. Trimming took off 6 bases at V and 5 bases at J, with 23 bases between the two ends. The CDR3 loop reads CASSRVGEQGFHNEQFF. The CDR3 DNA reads TGTGCCAGCAGTCGGGTGGGTGAACAGGGATTCCACAATGAGCAGTTCTTC.

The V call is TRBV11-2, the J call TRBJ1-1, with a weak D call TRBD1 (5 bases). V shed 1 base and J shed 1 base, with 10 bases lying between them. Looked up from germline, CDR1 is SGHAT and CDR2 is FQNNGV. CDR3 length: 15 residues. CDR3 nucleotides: TGTGCCAGCAGCTTAGGCACAGGTCGGAACACTGAAGCTTTCTTT. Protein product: CASSLGTGRNTEAFF.

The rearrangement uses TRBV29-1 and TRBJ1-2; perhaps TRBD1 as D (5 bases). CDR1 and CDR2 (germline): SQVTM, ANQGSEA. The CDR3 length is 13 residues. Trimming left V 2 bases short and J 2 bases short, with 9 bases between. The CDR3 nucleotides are TGCAGCGTTGAACGGAACAGGAACTATGGCTACACCTTC. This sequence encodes CSVERNRNYGYTF.

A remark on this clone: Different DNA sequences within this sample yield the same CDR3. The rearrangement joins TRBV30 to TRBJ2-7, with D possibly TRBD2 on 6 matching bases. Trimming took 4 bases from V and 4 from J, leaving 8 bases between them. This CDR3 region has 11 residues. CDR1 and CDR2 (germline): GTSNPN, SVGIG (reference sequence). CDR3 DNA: TGTGCCTGGACCGGAGGGTACGAGCAGTACTTC. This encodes CAWTGGYEQYF.

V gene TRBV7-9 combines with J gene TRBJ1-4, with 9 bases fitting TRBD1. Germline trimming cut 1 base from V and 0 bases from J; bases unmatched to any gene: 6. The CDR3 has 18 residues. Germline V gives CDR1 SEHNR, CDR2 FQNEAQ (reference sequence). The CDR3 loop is CASSLGTGETATNEKLFF. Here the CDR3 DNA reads TGTGCCAGCAGCTTAGGGACAGGGGAAACCGCAACTAATGAAAAACTGTTTTTT. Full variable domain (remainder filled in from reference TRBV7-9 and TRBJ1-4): DTGVSQNPRHKITKRGQNVTFRCDPISEHNRLYWYRQTLGQGPEFLTYFQNEAQLEKSRLLSDRFSAERPKGSFSTLEIQRTEQGDSAMYLCASSLGTGETATNEKLFFGSGTQLSVL.

The chain's CDR3 is CASSESTGAHEQYF. DNA of the CDR3: TGCGCCAGCAGTGAGAGTACAGGGGCCCACGAGCAGTACTTC. The V and J genes are TRBV10-1 and TRBJ2-7; TRBD1 aligns across 7 bases. The CDR3 spans 14 residues. Germline CDR1 and CDR2: WNHNN and SYGVQD (reference sequence). The V and J ends lost 2 bases and 5 bases, in that order; junction bases with no gene match: 6.

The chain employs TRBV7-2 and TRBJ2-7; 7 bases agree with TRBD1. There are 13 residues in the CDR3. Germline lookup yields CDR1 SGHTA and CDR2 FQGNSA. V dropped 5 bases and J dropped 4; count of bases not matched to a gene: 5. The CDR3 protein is CASSAGTVYEQYF. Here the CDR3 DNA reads TGTGCCAGCAGCGCCGGGACAGTTTACGAGCAGTACTTC. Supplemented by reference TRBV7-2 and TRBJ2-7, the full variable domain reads GAGVSQSPSNKVTEKGKDVELRCDPISGHTALYWYRQSLGQGLEFLIYFQGNSAPDKSGLPSDRFSAERTGGSVSTLTIQRTQQEDSAVYLCASSAGTVYEQYFGPGTRLTVT.

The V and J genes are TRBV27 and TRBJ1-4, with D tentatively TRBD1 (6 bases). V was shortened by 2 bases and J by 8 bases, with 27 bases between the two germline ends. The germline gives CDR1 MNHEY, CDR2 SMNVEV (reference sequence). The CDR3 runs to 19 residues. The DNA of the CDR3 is TGTGCCAGCAGTTTAAAATTCTACCTCCGGGGACACGGGACCGAAAAACTGTTTTTT. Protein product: CASSLKFYLRGHGTEKLFF.

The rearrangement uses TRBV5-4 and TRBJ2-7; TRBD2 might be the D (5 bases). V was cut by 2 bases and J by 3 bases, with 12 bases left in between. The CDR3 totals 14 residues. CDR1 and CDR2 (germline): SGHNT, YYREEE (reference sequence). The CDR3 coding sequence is TGTGCCAGCAGCTTTGTCCCCGGACTCTACGAGCAGTACTTC. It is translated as CASSFVPGLYEQYF.

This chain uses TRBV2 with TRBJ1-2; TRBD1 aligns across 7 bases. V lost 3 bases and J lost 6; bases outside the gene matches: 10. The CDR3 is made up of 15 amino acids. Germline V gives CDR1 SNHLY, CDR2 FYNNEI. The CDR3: CASSEVDTRGDGYTF. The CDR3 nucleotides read TGTGCCAGCAGTGAGGTGGACACCAGGGGGGATGGCTACACCTTC. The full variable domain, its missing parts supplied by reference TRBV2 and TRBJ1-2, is EPEVTQTPSHQVTQMGQEVILRCVPISNHLYFYWYRQILGQKVEFLVSFYNNEISEKSEIFDDQFSVERPDGSNFTLKIRSTKLEDSAMYFCASSEVDTRGDGYTFGSGTRLTVV.

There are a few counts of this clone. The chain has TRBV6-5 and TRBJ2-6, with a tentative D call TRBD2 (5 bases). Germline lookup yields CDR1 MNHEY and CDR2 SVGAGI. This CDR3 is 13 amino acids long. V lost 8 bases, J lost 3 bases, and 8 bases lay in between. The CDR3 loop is CASRGVGANVLTF. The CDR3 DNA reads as TGTGCCAGCCGGGGTGTTGGGGCCAACGTCCTGACTTTC.

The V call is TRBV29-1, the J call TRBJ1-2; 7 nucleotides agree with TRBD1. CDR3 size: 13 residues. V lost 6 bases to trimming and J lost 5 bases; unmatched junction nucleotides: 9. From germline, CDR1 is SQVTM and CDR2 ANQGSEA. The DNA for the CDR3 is TGCAGCGTATGGCAGGGACAGTCTTATGGCTACACCTTC. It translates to CSVWQGQSYGYTF.

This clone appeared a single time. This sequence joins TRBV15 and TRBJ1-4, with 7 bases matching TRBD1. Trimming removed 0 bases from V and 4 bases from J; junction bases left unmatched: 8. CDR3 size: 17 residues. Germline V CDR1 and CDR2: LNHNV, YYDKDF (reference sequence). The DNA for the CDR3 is TGTGCCACCAGCAGAGATCCCCCGGGGGACAGTAATGAAAAACTGTTTTTT. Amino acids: CATSRDPPGDSNEKLFF.

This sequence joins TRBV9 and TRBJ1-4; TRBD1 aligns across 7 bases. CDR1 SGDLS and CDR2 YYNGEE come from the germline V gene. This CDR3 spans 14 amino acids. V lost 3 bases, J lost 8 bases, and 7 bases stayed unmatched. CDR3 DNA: TGTGCCAGCAGCGAGACAGGGAGAGGAGAAAAACTGTTTTTT. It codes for CASSETGRGEKLFF. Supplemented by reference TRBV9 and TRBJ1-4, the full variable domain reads DSGVTQTPKHLITATGQRVTLRCSPRSGDLSVYWYQQSLDQGLQFLIQYYNGEERAKGNILERFSAQQFPDLHSELNLSSLELGDSALYFCASSETGRGEKLFFGSGTQLSVL.

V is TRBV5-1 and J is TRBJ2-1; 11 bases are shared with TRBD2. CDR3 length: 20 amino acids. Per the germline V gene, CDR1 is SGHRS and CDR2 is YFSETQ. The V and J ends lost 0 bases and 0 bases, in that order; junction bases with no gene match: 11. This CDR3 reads CASSLASKLAGVASYNEQFF. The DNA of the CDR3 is TGCGCCAGCAGCTTGGCCTCGAAACTAGCGGGGGTTGCCTCCTACAATGAGCAGTTCTTC.

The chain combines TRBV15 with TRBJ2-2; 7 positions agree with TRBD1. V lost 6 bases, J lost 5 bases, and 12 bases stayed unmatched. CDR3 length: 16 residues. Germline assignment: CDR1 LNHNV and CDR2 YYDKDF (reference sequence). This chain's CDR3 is CATRRGQAIGTGELFF. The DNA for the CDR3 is TGTGCCACCAGGCGTGGACAGGCTATAGGGACCGGGGAGCTGTTTTTT.

The CDR3 sequence is CASSLNGGGTQETQYF. CDR3 coding DNA: TGTGCCAGCAGCTTAAATGGGGGGGGGACCCAAGAGACCCAGTACTTC. This chain uses TRBV7-2 with TRBJ2-5, with TRBD2 matching over 7 bases. From germline, CDR1 is SGHTA and CDR2 FQGNSA. This CDR3 is 16 amino acids long. V gave up 2 bases and J gave up 1 base; unmatched junction bases: 7.